Listed below are T cell receptor beta chains from one sample, sequenced in a study of cytomegalovirus exposure and HLA in healthy donors. Method: immunoSEQ multiplex PCR; TCRdb's copy keeps in-frame clones and lacks some. The sample lists 260,000 or so clones; around nine tenths were seen once. Sequencing input: PBMCs. These receptors all stem from a man younger than 35 in good health and CMV-seronegative. The CDR3 runs from the conserved cysteine through the conserved F or W. Where a row states a size, it is once, few, many or the class of an expanded clone; other rows omit it.

TRBV28,TRBJ1-2,once,CASSSPGKGGYTF
TRBV7-2,TRBJ1-3,few,CASSLSSGGPGNTIYF
TRBV4-3,TRBJ1-5,few,CASSREYNQPQHF
TRBV5-4,TRBJ1-5,-,CASSFWGSGNQPQHF
TRBV5-8,TRBJ2-7,-,CASSPTSGGRQYF
TRBV2,TRBJ1-4,-,CASSEATGWDEKLFF
TRBV7-8,TRBJ2-5,-,CASSSQPGQVPETQYF
TRBV7-9,TRBJ2-1,-,CASSLLPSSYNEQFF
TRBV7-7,TRBJ2-7,-,CASSPGLENGEQYF
TRBV25-1,TRBJ2-7,-,CASSDPGTGFYEQYF
TRBV29-1,TRBJ1-2,-,CSVEKGQPRGGYTF
TRBV28,TRBJ2-5,-,CASSRTGRKETQYF
TRBV20-1,TRBJ1-2,-,CSAGGGYGYTF
TRBV27,TRBJ1-5,-,CAAGERAGNQPQHF
TRBV7-9,TRBJ2-1,-,CASSGTSDSVHNEQFF
TRBV7-8,TRBJ1-6,-,CASRITTGNYSPLHF
TRBV11-2,TRBJ1-2,few,CASSLAHQNGYTF
TRBV19,TRBJ1-5,-,CASKQYSNQPQHF
TRBV5-1,TRBJ2-7,-,CASSLSPTGIRSGEQYF